The sequence of this T cell receptor beta chain was determined in a study of vaccination and CD4 T cells after COVID-19. About the research overall: Recovered patients in the cohort numbered six men and four women, two of them Hispanic.

With the Oncomine TCR Beta short-read assay, DNA from cultured CD4+ T cells was sequenced. The genomic DNA was obtained from cultured CD4+ T cells by extraction with the QIAamp micro DNA kit. TCRdb re-called the PCR reads with MiXCR, one entry per CDR3 protein. The sample consists of about 16,000 distinct CDR3 sequences, 43% of them appearing once. In the case of this clonotype: Its cognate antigen is unknown.

Whole-study results and caveats: Nearly all convalescent vaccine-specific clones, 304 of 307, recognized only SARS-CoV-2 spike.

The treatment here: approximately 9-day PBMC culture with coronavirus spike peptide pools or control peptides (ViraFEST assay). Antigen-specific T cells were expanded with peptide pools by ViraFEST, and TCRs were then sequenced. The receptor was derived from a human donor who had recovered from COVID-19. The sequencing sample was made of CD4+ T cells from blood, cultured in vitro.

Here the CDR3 reads CASTQGENTEAFF. The DNA of the CDR3 is TGTGCCAGCACCCAAGGAGAGAACACTGAAGCTTTCTTT. This chain uses TRBV2 with TRBJ1-1, with D uncertain. The CDR3 sequence is 13 residues long. CDR1 is SNHLY and CDR2 is FYNNEI in the germline V gene. With 7 bases removed from V and 1 base from J, the gap between germline ends came to 10 bases.